This TCR beta chain was profiled in a study of response to subunit inactivated influenza vaccine. General study points: The authors suggested that every seasonal influenza vaccination recruits few new T cells.

One entry per CDR3 protein, called by TCRdb with MiXCR from the RT-PCR reads. Found here are 550,000 to 800,000 distinct CDR3 sequences, roughly 14% of them singletons; the top ten hold 11%. This clonotype was observed a handful of times. What it binds is unknown. Per the germline V gene, CDR1 is SGHTA and CDR2 is FQGNSA. The CDR3 loop spans 12 amino acids. V lost 5 bases and J 5 bases, leaving 9 bases between the germline ends. The TCR comes from a man between 45 and 60 years old who received an inactivated influenza vaccine. Sequenced material: PBMCs from blood, taken 11 to 12 days after vaccination. This rearrangement joins TRBV7-2 to TRBJ2-5; D may be TRBD1 (6 bases). CDR3 coding DNA: TGTGCCAGCAGCGCAGGGGTGGAGACCCAGTACTTC. Translation gives CASSAGVETQYF. Variable domain in full (rest from reference TRBV7-2 and TRBJ2-5): GAGVSQSPSNKVTEKGKDVELRCDPISGHTALYWYRQSLGQGLEFLIYFQGNSAPDKSGLPSDRFSAERTGGSVSTLTIQRTQQEDSAVYLCASSAGVETQYFGPGTRLLVL.